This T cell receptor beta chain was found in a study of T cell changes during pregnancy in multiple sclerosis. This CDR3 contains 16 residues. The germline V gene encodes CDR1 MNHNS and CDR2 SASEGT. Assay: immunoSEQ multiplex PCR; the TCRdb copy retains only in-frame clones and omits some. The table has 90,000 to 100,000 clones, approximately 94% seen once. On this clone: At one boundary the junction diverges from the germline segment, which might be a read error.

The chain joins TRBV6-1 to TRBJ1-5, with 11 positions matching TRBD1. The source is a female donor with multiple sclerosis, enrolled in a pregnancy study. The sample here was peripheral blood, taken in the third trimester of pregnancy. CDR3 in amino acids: CASSEGQGATRQPQHF. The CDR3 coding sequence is TGTGCCAGCAGCGAAGGACAGGGGGCTACTCGTCAGCCCCAGCATTTT.